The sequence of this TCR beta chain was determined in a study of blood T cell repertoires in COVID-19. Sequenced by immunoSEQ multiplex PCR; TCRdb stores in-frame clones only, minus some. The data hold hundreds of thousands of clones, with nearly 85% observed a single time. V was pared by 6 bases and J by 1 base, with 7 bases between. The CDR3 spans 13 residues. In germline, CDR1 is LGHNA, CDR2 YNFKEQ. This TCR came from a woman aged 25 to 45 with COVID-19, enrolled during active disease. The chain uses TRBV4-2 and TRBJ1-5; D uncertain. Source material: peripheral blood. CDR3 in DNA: TGTGCCAGCAGGCGGGAAAGCAATCAGCCCCAGCATTTT. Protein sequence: CASRRESNQPQHF.